The text below deals with one T cell receptor beta chain. The antigen it recognizes is unknown. One end of the junction fails to match germline, which may point to a read error. Other DNA sequences in the sample encode the same CDR3. In total, approximately 700 healthy bone marrow donors made up the cohort. At the time of sampling, every cohort member was nominally healthy, though immune exposures that went unrecorded were likely present. The donor tested CMV seropositive and was one of the 289 seropositive cohort members. Every donor gave a peripheral blood sample, and the peripheral blood mononuclear cells from that sample were used for TCR beta sequencing. The Qiagen DNeasy Blood Extraction Kit was used to extract genomic DNA from the blood cell samples. The data derive from a study of cytomegalovirus exposure and HLA in healthy donors (dated by TCRdb to the late 2010s). Regarding the study in general: An earlier analysis of some 550 of the donors reported 250 to 300 Gb of sequence data and more than 90 million unique TCR beta sequences from about 180 million T cells. Approximately 310 gigabases of sequencing data and around 85 million unique TCR sequences made up an early release that covered 500 to 650 HLA-typed donors. Of the 300 to 450 genotyped donors, around 81% fell in the genetic ancestry cluster associated with self-reported Caucasian donors. The study was designed to test whether signatures of past pathogen exposure could be identified by cataloging public T cell receptors. Using immunosequencing, the study profiled T cell repertoires from 500 to 800 subjects and related those repertoires to cytomegalovirus serostatus. In addition to the first cohort of approximately 670 subjects, a separate validation cohort of around 110 different subjects was used. To predict cytomegalovirus infection status, the study brought together high-throughput TCR immunosequencing, statistical association of individual TCRs with disease status, and machine learning. A later analysis re-examined previously published TCR beta repertoires from several hundred donors and added high-resolution HLA genotyping to investigate patterns of TCR occurrence. In the later analysis, no new phenotypic data were used to find candidate immune exposures; instead, reliance was placed on TCR beta sequences and their occurrence across donors. An earlier analysis of around 580 of the donors used high-throughput TCR beta sequencing to judge whether each TCR beta V gene segment behaved as functional or pseudogenic. Donor age, sex, ethnicity and CMV serostatus were compiled together with the repertoire data. A later genetic analysis took genome-wide SNP genotypes for about 55% of the 666 donors and used that subset as a discovery cohort. All discovery cohort repertoires had been generated using a single sequencing platform. Class I and class II HLA loci were covered by the typing at four-digit resolution. Typing coverage varied by locus: roughly 620-640 donors for A, B, C, DRB1 and DQB1; some 520 for DQA1; about 600 for DPA1; roughly 470 for DPB1. Four or five DR-DQ haplotypes were handled as single units for association and clustering, since linkage in the cohort was strong. On average, roughly 250,000 unique TCR beta nucleotide sequences were sequenced per donor among 300 to 500 genotyped donors of the cohort, with around 19% of those sequences being non-productive. The full study reports these points: Compared with equally common non-associated chains, HLA-associated TCR beta chains in a later analysis were more clonally expanded and had lower generation probabilities. An earlier analysis of several hundred of the donors showed that most TCR beta V segments appeared in productive rearrangements either about 87% or about 30% of the time, which broadly matched IMGT annotations. A further reported finding was that TCR beta sequences accurately predicted the HLA-A and HLA-B alleles for most subjects in the first cohort. CMV serostatus was the only immune exposure information available for the cohort. A later analysis associated 15,000 or so TCR beta sequences with specific HLA alleles at a false discovery rate of 0.05. Compared with the roughly 720-donor mean, donors in an Asian-associated ancestry cluster had fewer N-insertions in productive TCRs, according to a later genetic analysis. Because counts were too low, about 18 rarely observed V segments, including chromosome 9 orphons, were excluded from the earlier analysis of several hundred of the donors. In a later analysis, the rate of TCR association differed among HLA loci, with DRB1 alleles having the most associated TCRs and HLA-C alleles having the fewest. In both the original and validation cohorts, the classifier was reported to diagnose cytomegalovirus status with high specificity and sensitivity. Roughly uniform sequencing depth across donors was assumed in presence/absence analyses, although this assumption may not hold. The 87-base-pair reads could not distinguish some IMGT-functional V segments, including TRBV6-2 and TRBV6-3, so those segments were excluded. A few of the identified cytomegalovirus-associated TCR beta chains were confirmed in vitro to be specific for cytomegalovirus antigens. Most TCR sequences were observed very rarely across donors, whereas some public TCRs were present in many individuals. An association between a missense DCLRE1C variant and V-gene and J-gene trimming of TCR beta chains was found in a later genetic analysis and replicated in an independent cohort. It was suggested by the authors that the approach could potentially be generalized to other disease states and immunological phenotypes. HLA typing was unavailable for some donors at each locus, so association tests used only the typed subset. This cohort had only TCR beta chains sequenced, and the lack of alpha or paired-chain data limited which features could be detected. Most CMV-associated TCR beta chains appeared to be HLA-restricted in a later analysis, and the HLA associations seemed to be driven largely by CMV exposure. A cluster of highly shared sequence variants was judged likely to represent a technical artifact of the sequencing pipeline. When HLA alleles, especially DR and DQ, strongly co-occurred, attributing TCR associations to individual alleles was difficult. The study listed 164 TCR beta chains as associated with cytomegalovirus. Linkage disequilibrium might explain the correlated functional status among segregating V segments, but an unknown experimental factor could not be ruled out. A later analysis reported that several top co-occurrence clusters appeared linked to parvovirus B19, influenza, CMV and Epstein-Barr virus.

The CDR3 covers 16 residues, taking in both the cysteine and the phenylalanine. The read is trimmed to its CDR3 DNA, 48 bases read in frame from base 1. From a lookup of the germline V gene (reference sequence), CDR1 and CDR2 are LNHDA and SQIVND. The library came from the immunoSEQ multiplex PCR assay. A mixture of 60 forward primers for TCR Vbeta segments and 13 reverse primers for TCR Jbeta segments was used in the multiplex PCR. Amplification of the CDR3 region of rearranged TCR beta genes was performed with a multiplex PCR assay on genomic DNA. The Illumina HiSeq System was used to sequence the amplified TCR beta libraries as 87-base-pair reads. Per the authors' processing: Across the 500 to 750 repertoires, a later analysis counted some 80 million unique TCR beta chains, approximately 12 million of which were shared by at least two donors. Raw reads were error-corrected and collapsed into unique sequences by a nearest-neighbor algorithm in which closely related sequences were merged to remove PCR and sequencing errors. CDR3 sequences were aligned to IMGT reference sequences to assign V, D and J gene segments. Each retained sequence needed at least a six-nucleotide match to both a V gene segment and a J gene segment. A rearrangement was called productive if the CDR3 had no stop codons and remained in frame with V and J, and every other rearrangement was called non-productive. CDR3 was defined by IMGT convention, running from the second conserved V-encoded cysteine to the conserved J-encoded phenylalanine. Sequences without an unambiguous match to a single V gene segment were excluded from the earlier analysis of a few hundred of the donors. An earlier analysis of fewer than 750 of the donors called V segments functional above 56.7% productive rearrangements and segregating when the between-donor standard deviation exceeded 5%. A statistical classification framework was built to diagnose cytomegalovirus status from the catalog of TCR beta chain sequences. In a later analysis, V and J genes were assigned by comparing TCR nucleotide sequences against IMGT/GENE-DB human TR gene sequences. Using the TCRdist pipeline, a later analysis assigned CDR3 sequences along with most-parsimonious VDJ recombination scenarios. A later analysis defined each TCR beta chain by its CDR3 amino acid sequence plus V-gene family, and excluded reads lacking a unique V-gene family. In a later analysis, 500 to 650 highly shared, low-generation-probability nucleotide sequences were removed to address suspected cross-contamination and a sequencing artifact. A later analysis calculated a clonal expansion index for each public chain from normalized within-repertoire ranks of inferred template counts. In a later analysis, generation probabilities were computed with a VDJ recombination model fitted to out-of-frame rearrangements, and the resulting probabilities were checked against IGoR. In a later analysis, hypergeometric tests were used to score TCR-TCR, TCR-HLA and TCR-CMV co-occurrence, with a repertoire-size bias correction applied to TCR pairs. A later analysis estimated false discovery rates by permuting HLA or CMV assignments 20 times. In a later analysis, co-occurring TCRs were grouped using DBSCAN, and TCRdist sequence similarity was added for clustering within HLA-allele-positive subsets. Repertoires with fewer than 30,000 or more than 120,000 public chains were left out of co-occurrence clustering, as were about five repertoires with anomalous nucleotide sharing. TCRdb took this table from immuneACCESS and kept in-frame rearrangements with V and J called. Such tables lack part of the clones; where checked against another copy, unresolved V genes explain under half of the gap, and the rest is unexplained. The D gene and trimming were derived from the DNA, and the V and J assignments and clone size from that table. Across this sample there are around 130,000 clones, with 70% to 75% seen only once. Clones ranked in the top ten supply over 2% of the sample.

The TCR comes from a middle-aged woman in good health and CMV-seropositive. The V gene is TRBV19 and the J gene is TRBJ1-1, with the D gene call left open. The source material was PBMCs. The CDR3 region has the sequence CASSMRASALNTEAFF. In nucleotide form, the sequence is TGTGCCAGTAGTATGAGGGCTTCCGCTCTGAACACCGAAGCTTTCTTT.